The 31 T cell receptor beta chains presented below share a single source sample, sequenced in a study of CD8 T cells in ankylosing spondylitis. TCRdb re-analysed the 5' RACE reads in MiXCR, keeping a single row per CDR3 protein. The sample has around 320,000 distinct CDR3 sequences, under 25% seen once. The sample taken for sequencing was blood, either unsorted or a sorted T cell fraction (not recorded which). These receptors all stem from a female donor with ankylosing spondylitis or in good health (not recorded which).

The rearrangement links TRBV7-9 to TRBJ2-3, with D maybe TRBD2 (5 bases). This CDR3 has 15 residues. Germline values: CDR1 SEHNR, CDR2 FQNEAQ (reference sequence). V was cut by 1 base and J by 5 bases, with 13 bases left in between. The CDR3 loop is CASSLGSGSGDTQYF. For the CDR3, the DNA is TGTGCCAGCAGCTTAGGCAGTGGGAGTGGAGATACGCAGTATTTT.

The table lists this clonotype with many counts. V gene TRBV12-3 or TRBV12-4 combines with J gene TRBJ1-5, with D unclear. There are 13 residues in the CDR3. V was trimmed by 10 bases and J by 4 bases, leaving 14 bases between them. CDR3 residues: CATSEGWNQPQHF. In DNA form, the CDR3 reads TGTGCCACCTCCGAGGGCTGGAATCAGCCCCAGCATTTT.

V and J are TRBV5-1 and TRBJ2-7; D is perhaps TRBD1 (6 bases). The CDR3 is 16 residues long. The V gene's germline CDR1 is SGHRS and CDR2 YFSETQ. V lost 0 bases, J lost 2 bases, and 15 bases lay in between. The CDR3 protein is CASSLGGGEGAYEQYF. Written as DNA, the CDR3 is TGCGCCAGCAGCTTGGGGGGCGGAGAGGGGGCCTACGAGCAGTACTTC.

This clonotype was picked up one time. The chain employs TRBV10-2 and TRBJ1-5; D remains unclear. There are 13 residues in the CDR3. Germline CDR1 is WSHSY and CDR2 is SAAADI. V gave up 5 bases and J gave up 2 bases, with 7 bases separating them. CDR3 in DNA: TGCGCCAGCAGTTGGGTGGGCAATCAGCCCCAGCATTTT. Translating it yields CASSWVGNQPQHF.

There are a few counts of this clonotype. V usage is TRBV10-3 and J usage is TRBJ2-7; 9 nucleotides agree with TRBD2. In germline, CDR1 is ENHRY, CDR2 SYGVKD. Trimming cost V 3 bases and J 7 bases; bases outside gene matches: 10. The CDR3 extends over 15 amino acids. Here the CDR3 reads CAISDYSGSTGEQYF. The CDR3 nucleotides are TGTGCCATCAGTGATTATAGCGGGAGTACGGGAGAGCAGTACTTC.

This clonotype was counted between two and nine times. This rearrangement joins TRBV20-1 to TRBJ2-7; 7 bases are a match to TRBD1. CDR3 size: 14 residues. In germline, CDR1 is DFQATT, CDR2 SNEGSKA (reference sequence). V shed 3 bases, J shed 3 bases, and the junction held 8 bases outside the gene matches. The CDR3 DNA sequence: TGCAGTGCTAGCCCCCGGACAGGTTACTACGAGCAGTACTTC. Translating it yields CSASPRTGYYEQYF.

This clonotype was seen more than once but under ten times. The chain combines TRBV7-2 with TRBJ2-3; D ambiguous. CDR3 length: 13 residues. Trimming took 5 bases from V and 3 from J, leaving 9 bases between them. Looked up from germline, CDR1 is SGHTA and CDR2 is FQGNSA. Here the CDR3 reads CASSNSQTDTQYF. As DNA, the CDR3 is TGTGCCAGCAGCAACAGCCAGACAGATACGCAGTATTTT.

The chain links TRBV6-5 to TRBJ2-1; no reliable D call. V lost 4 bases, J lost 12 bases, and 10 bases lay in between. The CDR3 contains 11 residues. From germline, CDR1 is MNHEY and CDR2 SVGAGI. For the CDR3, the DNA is TGTGCCAGCAGTTTGAACGGCAGGCAGTTCTTC. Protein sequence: CASSLNGRQFF.

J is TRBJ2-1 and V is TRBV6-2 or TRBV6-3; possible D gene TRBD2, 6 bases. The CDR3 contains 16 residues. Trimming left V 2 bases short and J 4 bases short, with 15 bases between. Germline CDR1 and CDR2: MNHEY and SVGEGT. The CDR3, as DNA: TGTGCCAGCAGTTACAAGCGGGCTAGCGCTTACAATGAGCAGTTCTTC. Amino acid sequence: CASSYKRASAYNEQFF.

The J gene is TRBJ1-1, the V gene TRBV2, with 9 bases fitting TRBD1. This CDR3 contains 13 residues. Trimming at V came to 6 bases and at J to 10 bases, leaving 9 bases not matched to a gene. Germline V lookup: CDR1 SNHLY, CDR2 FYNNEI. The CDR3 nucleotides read TGTGCCAGCAGCCGGGGACAGGGTGCCGCAGCTTTCTTT. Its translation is CASSRGQGAAAFF.

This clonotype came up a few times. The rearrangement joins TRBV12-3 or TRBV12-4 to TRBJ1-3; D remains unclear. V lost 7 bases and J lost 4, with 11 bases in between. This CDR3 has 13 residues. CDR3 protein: CASKISTGNTIYF. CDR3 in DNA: TGTGCCAGCAAGATATCGACCGGAAACACCATATATTTT.

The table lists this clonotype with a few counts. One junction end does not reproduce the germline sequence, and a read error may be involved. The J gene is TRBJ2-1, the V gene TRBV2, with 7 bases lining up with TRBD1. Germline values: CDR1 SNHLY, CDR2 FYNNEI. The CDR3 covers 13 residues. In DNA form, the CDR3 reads TGTGCCAGCAGTGACCAATACAGGGGAATGAAGTCCTTC. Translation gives CASSDQYRGMKSF.

CDR3 DNA sequence: TGTGCCAGCAGCTCCCAGGGGACCACTGAAGCTTTCTTT. Translated: CASSSQGTTEAFF. The rearrangement links TRBV5-5 to TRBJ1-1, with D perhaps TRBD1 (6 bases). The V end lost 3 bases, the J end lost 4 bases, and 10 bases lay between the germline ends. This CDR3 spans 13 amino acids. Germline loops: CDR1 SGHKS, CDR2 YYEKEE (reference sequence).

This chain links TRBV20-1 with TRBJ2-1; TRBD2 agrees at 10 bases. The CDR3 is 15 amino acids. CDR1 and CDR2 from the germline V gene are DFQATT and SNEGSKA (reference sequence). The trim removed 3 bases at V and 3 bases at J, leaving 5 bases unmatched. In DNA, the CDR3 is TGCAGTGCTAGGGTGAGCGGGAGGGACTACAATGAGCAGTTCTTC. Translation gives CSARVSGRDYNEQFF.

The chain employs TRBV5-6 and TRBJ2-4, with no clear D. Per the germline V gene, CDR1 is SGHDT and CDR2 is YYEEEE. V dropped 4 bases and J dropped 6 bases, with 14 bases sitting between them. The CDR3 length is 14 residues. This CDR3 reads CASSPRLGLNIQYF. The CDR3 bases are TGTGCCAGCAGCCCAAGACTGGGGTTAAACATTCAGTACTTC.

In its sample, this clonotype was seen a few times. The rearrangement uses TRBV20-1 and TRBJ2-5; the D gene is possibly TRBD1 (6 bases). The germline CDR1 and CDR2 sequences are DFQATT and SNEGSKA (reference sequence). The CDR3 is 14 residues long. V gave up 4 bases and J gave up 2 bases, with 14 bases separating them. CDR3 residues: CSATGGQLQETQYF. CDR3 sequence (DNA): TGCAGTGCTACCGGAGGACAGCTTCAAGAGACCCAGTACTTC.

CDR3 region: CASKEDHTITGELFF. The CDR3 nucleotides are TGTGCCAGCAAGGAGGATCATACCATCACCGGGGAGCTGTTTTTT. V usage is TRBV2 and J usage is TRBJ2-2; possible D gene TRBD2, 5 bases. The CDR3 covers 15 residues. Germline V gene sequence: CDR1 SNHLY, CDR2 FYNNEI. The V gene lost 7 bases and the J gene lost 4 bases, with 16 bases spanning the gap.

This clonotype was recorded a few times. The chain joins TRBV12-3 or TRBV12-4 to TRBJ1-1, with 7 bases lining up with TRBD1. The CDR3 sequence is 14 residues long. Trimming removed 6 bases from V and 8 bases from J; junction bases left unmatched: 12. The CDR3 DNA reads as TGTGCCAGCAGCCGAGGACAGGAGCTATCGGAAGCTTTCTTT. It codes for CASSRGQELSEAFF.

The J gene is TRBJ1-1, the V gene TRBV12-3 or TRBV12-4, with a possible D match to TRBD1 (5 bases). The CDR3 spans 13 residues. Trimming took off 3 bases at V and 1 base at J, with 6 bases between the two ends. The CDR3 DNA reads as TGTGCCAGCAGTTTTGACAGGAACACTGAAGCTTTCTTT. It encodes CASSFDRNTEAFF.

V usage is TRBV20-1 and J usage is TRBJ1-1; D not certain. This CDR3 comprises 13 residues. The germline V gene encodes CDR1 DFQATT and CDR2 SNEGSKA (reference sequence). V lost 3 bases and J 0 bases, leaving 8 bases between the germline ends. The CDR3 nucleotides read TGCAGTGCTAGCACAGAGATGAACACTGAAGCTTTCTTT. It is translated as CSASTEMNTEAFF.

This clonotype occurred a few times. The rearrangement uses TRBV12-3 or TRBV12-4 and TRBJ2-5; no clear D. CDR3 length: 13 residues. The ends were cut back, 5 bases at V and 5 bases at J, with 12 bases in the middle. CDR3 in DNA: TGTGCCAGCAGTCGACTGGTCGACGAGACCCAGTACTTC. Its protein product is CASSRLVDETQYF.

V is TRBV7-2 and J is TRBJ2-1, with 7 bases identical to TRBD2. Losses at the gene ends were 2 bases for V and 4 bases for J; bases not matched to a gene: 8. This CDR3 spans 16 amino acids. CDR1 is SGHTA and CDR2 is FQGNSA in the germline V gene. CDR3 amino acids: CASSLRGGSLYNEQFF. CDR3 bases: TGTGCCAGCAGCTTACGGGGCGGGAGCTTGTACAATGAGCAGTTCTTC.

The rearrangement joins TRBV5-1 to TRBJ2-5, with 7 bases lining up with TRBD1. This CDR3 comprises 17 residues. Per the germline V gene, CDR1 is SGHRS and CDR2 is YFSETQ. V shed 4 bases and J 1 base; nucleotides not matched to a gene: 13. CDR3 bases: TGCGCCAGCAGCCGAGGGGGCAGGGGATTTCTCCAAGAGACCCAGTACTTC. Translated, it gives CASSRGGRGFLQETQYF.

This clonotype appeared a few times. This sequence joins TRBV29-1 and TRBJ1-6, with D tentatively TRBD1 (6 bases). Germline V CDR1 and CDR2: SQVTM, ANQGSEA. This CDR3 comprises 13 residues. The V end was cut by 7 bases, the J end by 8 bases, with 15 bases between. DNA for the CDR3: TGCAGCGGGAGGACAGATAGGGATTCACCCCTCCACTTT. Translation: CSGRTDRDSPLHF.

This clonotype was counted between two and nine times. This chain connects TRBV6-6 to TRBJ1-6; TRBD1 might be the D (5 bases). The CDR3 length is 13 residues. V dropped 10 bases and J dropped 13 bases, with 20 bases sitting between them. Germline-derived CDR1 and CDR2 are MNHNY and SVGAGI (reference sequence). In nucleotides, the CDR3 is TGTGCCACGGAACCCGTGGGGGGTGGGCCCCTCCACTTT. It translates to CATEPVGGGPLHF.

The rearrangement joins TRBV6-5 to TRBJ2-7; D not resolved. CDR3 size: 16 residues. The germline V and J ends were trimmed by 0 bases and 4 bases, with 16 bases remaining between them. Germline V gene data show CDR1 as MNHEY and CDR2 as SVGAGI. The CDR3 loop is CASSYSKVAANYEQYF. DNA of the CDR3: TGTGCCAGCAGTTACTCGAAAGTGGCAGCCAATTACGAGCAGTACTTC.

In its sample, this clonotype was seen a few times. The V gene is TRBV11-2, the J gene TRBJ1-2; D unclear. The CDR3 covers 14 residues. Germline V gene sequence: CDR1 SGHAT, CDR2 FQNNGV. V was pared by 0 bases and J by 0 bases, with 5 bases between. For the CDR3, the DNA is TGTGCCAGCAGCTTAGAGCGGGCTAACTATGGCTACACCTTC. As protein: CASSLERANYGYTF.

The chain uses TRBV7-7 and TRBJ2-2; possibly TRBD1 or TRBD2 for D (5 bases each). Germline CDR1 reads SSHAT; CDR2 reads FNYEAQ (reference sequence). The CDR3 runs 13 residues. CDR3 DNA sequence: TGTGCTAGTAGGGACCGATACACCGGGGAGCTGTTTTTT. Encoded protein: CASRDRYTGELFF.

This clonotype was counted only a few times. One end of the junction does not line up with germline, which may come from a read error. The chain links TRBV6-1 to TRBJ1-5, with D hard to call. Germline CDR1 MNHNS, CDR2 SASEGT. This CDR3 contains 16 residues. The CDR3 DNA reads TGTGCCAGCAGCGAAGCCGTGAGGGAACCCAATCAGCCCCAGCATTTT. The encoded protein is CASSEAVREPNQPQHF.

This CDR3 is CASSFGQTGWKFF. DNA for the CDR3: TGTGCCAGCAGCTTTGGCCAGACAGGATGGAAGTTCTTC. The V call is TRBV7-3, the J call TRBJ2-1; tentatively, D is TRBD1 (6 bases). CDR3 length: 13 amino acids. Germline lookup yields CDR1 SGHTA and CDR2 FQGTGA. Trimming stripped 3 bases from V and 14 bases from J, with 17 bases between.

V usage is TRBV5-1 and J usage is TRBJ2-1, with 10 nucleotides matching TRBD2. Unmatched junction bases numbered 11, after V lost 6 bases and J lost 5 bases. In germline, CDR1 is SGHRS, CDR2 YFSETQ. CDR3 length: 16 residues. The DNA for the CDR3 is TGCGCCAGCAACCCCGTCCTAGCGGGGGTAAACAATGAGCAGTTCTTC. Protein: CASNPVLAGVNNEQFF.